Here is one T cell receptor (beta chain) with its context. This specimen belongs to a study of cytomegalovirus exposure and HLA in healthy donors. The CDR3 consists of 14 residues. Germline V gene lookup returns CDR1 ENHRY and CDR2 SYGVKD. V gave up 8 bases and J gave up 5 bases; unmatched junction bases: 8. The PCR employed 60 Vbeta primers together with 13 Jbeta primers. Clones were read by immunoSEQ multiplex PCR, and TCRdb kept only the in-frame ones, dropping some. The sample includes roughly 110,000 clones, around 77% of them seen just once. The clonotype was recovered from a man between 40 and 49 years old in good health and CMV-seropositive. The chain is built from TRBV10-3 and TRBJ1-5; 8 nucleotides match TRBD1. The material sequenced was PBMCs. The CDR3 sequence: CAIGGGQVDQPQHF. The CDR3 bases are TGTGCCATCGGGGGGGGACAGGTCGATCAGCCCCAGCATTTT.